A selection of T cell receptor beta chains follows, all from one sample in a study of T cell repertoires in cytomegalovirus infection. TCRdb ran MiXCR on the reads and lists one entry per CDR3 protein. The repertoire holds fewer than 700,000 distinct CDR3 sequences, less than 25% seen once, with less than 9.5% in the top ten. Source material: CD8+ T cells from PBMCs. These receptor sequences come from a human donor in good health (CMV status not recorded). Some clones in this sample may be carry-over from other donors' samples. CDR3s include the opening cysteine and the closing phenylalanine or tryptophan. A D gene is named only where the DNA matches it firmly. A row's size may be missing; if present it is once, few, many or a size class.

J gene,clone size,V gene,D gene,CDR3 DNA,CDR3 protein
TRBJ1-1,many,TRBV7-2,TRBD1,TGTGCCAGCAGCATCGGGACAGGCAGAAAATATGAAGCTTTCTTT,CASSIGTGRKYEAFF
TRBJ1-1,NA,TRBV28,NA,TGTGCCAGCAGTTTACCCCCGAGACAGACGAACACTGAAGCTTTCTTT,CASSLPPRQTNTEAFF
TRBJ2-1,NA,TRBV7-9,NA,TGTGCCAGCAGCTTCGGGCAGGCAAACAATGAGCAGTTCTTC,CASSFGQANNEQFF
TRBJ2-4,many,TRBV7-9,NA,TGTGCCAGCAGCTTAATCGCGAGGGGGACGGAGGAGGCCAAAAACATTCAGTACTTC,CASSLIARGTEEAKNIQYF
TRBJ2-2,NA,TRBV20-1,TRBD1,TGCAGTGCTAGAGATTTACAGGGGAACGCCGGGGAGCTGTTTTTT,CSARDLQGNAGELFF
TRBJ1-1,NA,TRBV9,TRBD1,TGTGCCAGCAGCGAGGGGGACAGGGGCAGGACTGAAGCTTTCTTT,CASSEGDRGRTEAFF
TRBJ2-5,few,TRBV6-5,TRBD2,TGTGCCAGCACCTCCGGGGGGGCAAACGGAGAGACCCAGTACTTC,CASTSGGANGETQYF
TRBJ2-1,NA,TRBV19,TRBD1,TGTGCCAGTACCCCGATTGACAGGGGTCCCTACAATGAGCAGTTCTTC,CASTPIDRGPYNEQFF
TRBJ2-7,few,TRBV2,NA,TGTGCCAGCAGGGAAAACTGGGAGAGGTCCTACGAGCAGTACTTC,CASRENWERSYEQYF
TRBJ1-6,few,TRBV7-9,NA,TGTGCCAGCAGTCCCCCGTCCCGGCCAGGTTGGGGTTCACCCCTCCACTTT,CASSPPSRPGWGSPLHF
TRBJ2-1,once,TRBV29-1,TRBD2,TGCAGCGTTGAATGGCTAGCGGGGATCCCCTACAATGAGCAGTTCTTC,CSVEWLAGIPYNEQFF
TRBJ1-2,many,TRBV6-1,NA,TGTGCCAGCAGTCCTTCGGGCGGGGGTTATGGCTACACCTTC,CASSPSGGGYGYTF
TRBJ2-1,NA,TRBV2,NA,TGTGCCCTTTTGCGGGGGCCGTACAATGAGCAGTTCTTC,CALLRGPYNEQFF
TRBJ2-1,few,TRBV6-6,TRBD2,TGTGCCAGCAGTCGCGGGGGGGCCGTAGACAATGAGCAGTTCTTC,CASSRGGAVDNEQFF
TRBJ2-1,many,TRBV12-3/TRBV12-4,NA,TGTGCCAGCAGTCCCACCCCCAGGGGGGTAGGCAATGAGCAGTTCTTC,CASSPTPRGVGNEQFF
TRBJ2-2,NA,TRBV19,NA,TGTGCCGTCGACCTTAGCACCGGGGAGCTGTTTTTT,CAVDLSTGELFF
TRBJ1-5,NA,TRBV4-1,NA,TGCGCCAGCAGCCAGTCATGGGGGAATAGCAATCAGCCCCAGCATTTT,CASSQSWGNSNQPQHF
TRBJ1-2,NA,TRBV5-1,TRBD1,TGCGCCAGCAGCTCAGGACAGGATAACTATGGCTACACCTTC,CASSSGQDNYGYTF
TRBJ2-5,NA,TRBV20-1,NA,TGCAGTGCGAGACCCTCAGGGGCTGGGGAGACCCAGTACTTC,CSARPSGAGETQYF
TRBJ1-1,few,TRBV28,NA,TGTGCCAGGTCCTCGGGGGGCCTGAACACTGAAGCTTTCTTT,CARSSGGLNTEAFF
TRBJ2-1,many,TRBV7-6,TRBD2,TGTGCCAGCAGCCCGTCTAGCGGGGGGGTCGTCTACAATGAGCAGTTCTTC,CASSPSSGGVVYNEQFF
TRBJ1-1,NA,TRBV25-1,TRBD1,TGTGCCAGCAGTTTCTCGGACAGGGGAACTGGTGAAGCTTTCTTT,CASSFSDRGTGEAFF
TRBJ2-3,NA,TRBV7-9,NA,TGTGCCAGCAGCCGCTCGAGGCAAGATACGCAGTATTTT,CASSRSRQDTQYF
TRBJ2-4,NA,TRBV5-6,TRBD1,TGTGCCAGCAGCCTACGGACAGGCCGCTTAGCCAAAAACATTCAGTACTTC,CASSLRTGRLAKNIQYF
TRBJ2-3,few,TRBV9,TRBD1,TGTGCCAGCAGCGACCCATCCTCGGGACAGGGGAGGCCAGATACGCAGTATTTT,CASSDPSSGQGRPDTQYF